This T cell receptor (beta chain) was sequenced in a study of cytomegalovirus exposure and HLA in healthy donors. Study information: Out of around 360 genotyped donors, about 80% belonged to the Caucasian-associated ancestry cluster. Study-wide results and caveats: Reports indicate that TCR beta sequences accurately predicted the HLA-A and HLA-B alleles of most subjects.

This CDR3 is 15 amino acids long. CDR1 and CDR2 from the germline V gene are SSHAT and FNYEAQ (reference sequence). Healthy donors of bone marrow made up the group. Worth noting for this clone: Its antigen is undetermined. The junction does not match germline at one end; this may be a read error.

Vbeta (60) and Jbeta (13) primers were used in the PCR. TCRdb's table, derived via immunoSEQ multiplex PCR, lists solely in-frame clones and lacks some. The top ten clones hold 2.1% of a sample with over 150,000 clones, roughly 85% of them seen once. The clonotype originates from a man aged 40-49 years in good health and CMV-seronegative. Material: PBMCs. The V gene is TRBV7-7, the J gene TRBJ2-3; D remains ambiguous. The CDR3, as DNA: TGTGCTAGCAGCTTACTAAGCTCGAGCACAGATACGCAGTATTTT. Protein sequence: CASSLLSSSTDTQYF.